The subject of this entry is one TCR beta chain. Antigen specificity is unknown. This sample stems from a study of cytomegalovirus exposure and HLA in healthy donors. The CDR3 spans 15 residues. The V and J ends lost 6 bases and 2 bases, in that order; junction bases with no gene match: 10. Germline loops: CDR1 MNHNS, CDR2 SASEGT. Study-wide findings and caveats: The authors listed over 150 TCR beta chains as cytomegalovirus-associated. As immune exposure information, only CMV serostatus was available.

Vbeta (60) and Jbeta (13) primers were used in the PCR. Repertoires were generated with immunoSEQ multiplex PCR, while TCRdb's copy carries only in-frame clones and drops some. The repertoire holds 120,000 or so clones, 81% seen once, with 1.8% in the top ten. The gene calls are TRBV6-1 and TRBJ2-7; 7 nucleotides align to TRBD1. The TCR originated in a man younger than 30 in good health and CMV-seronegative. Input material: PBMCs. The CDR3 sequence is CASREPGQPPYEQYF. DNA of the CDR3: TGTGCCAGCAGAGAGCCGGGACAGCCACCCTACGAGCAGTACTTC.